This entry is about one T cell receptor beta chain. Its antigen remains unidentified. V lost 4 bases, J lost 3 bases, and 6 bases stayed unmatched. The CDR3 consists of 15 residues. Per the germline V gene, CDR1 is LGHNA and CDR2 is YNFKEQ. This entry comes from a study of cytomegalovirus exposure and HLA in healthy donors. Study context: Per a later analysis, the approximately 700 first-cohort and some 130 validation repertoires shared one platform.

Study-wide results and limits: The tendency of first-cohort TCR clusters to co-occur in the 110 or so validation repertoires emerged from a later analysis.

Here immunoSEQ multiplex PCR was the method, and the copy in TCRdb shows in-frame clones only, minus some. Of 65,000 to 70,000 clones listed, about 91% are singletons. The receptor's source is a man aged 18-30 years in good health and CMV-seronegative. Material: PBMCs. J is TRBJ2-3 and V is TRBV4-2; 8 nucleotides line up with TRBD1. The CDR3 nucleotides read TGTGCCAGCAGCCCCTACAGGGGGGAGACAGATACGCAGTATTTT. This gives the protein CASSPYRGETDTQYF.